The 24 T cell receptor beta chains below all came from one sample that was sequenced in a study of cytomegalovirus exposure and HLA in healthy donors. Researchers ran the PCR with 60 Vbeta and 13 Jbeta primers. Assay used: immunoSEQ multiplex PCR; TCRdb lists only in-frame clones, some missing. Here the sample spans some 120,000 clones, 65% to 80% being singletons. Source material: PBMCs. These receptors were collected from a human donor in good health.

This rearrangement joins TRBV5-1 to TRBJ2-1; D perhaps matches TRBD2 (7 bases). Germline CDR1 reads SGHRS; CDR2 reads YFSETQ. V gave up 0 bases and J gave up 1 base, with 14 bases separating them. CDR3 length: 17 amino acids. DNA for the CDR3: TGCGCCAGCAGCTTGGAGGGGGGGACTACTTCCTACAATGAGCAGTTCTTC. Its protein is CASSLEGGTTSYNEQFF. The full variable domain, rest sourced from reference TRBV5-1 and TRBJ2-1, is KAGVTQTPRYLIKTRGQQVTLSCSPISGHRSVSWYQQTPGQGLQFLFEYFSETQRNKGNFPGRFSGRQFSNSRSEMNVSTLELGDSALYLCASSLEGGTTSYNEQFFGPGTRLTVL.

This clone occurred a few times. This chain links TRBV6-1 with TRBJ2-7; D is perhaps TRBD1 (6 bases). V dropped 6 bases and J dropped 2 bases, with 17 bases sitting between them. The germline V gene encodes CDR1 MNHNS and CDR2 SASEGT. This CDR3 spans 15 amino acids. The CDR3 sequence is CASSGHGQWAYEQYF. The CDR3 region has the DNA TGTGCCAGCAGCGGCCATGGACAGTGGGCCTACGAGCAGTACTTC.

In DNA, the CDR3 is TGTGCCAGCGCGAGGAACTATGGCTACACCTTC. Translation gives CASARNYGYTF. V and J are TRBV19 and TRBJ1-2; D unresolved. Per the germline V gene, CDR1 is LNHDA and CDR2 is SQIVND (reference sequence). The CDR3 extends over 11 amino acids. Trimming left V 9 bases short and J 2 bases short, with 7 bases between.

The V gene is TRBV13, the J gene TRBJ1-1, with 11 nucleotides matching TRBD1. CDR3 size: 13 residues. V dropped 5 bases and J dropped 8; count of bases not matched to a gene: 4. Germline CDR1 PRHDT, CDR2 FYEKMQ (reference sequence). The CDR3 spells CASSTRDRGEAFF. CDR3 in DNA: TGTGCCAGCAGCACCCGGGACAGGGGGGAAGCTTTCTTT. The full variable domain, rest sourced from reference TRBV13 and TRBJ1-1, is AAGVIQSPRHLIKEKRETATLKCYPIPRHDTVYWYQQGPGQDPQFLISFYEKMQSDKGSIPDRFSAQQFSDYHSELNMSSLELGDSALYFCASSTRDRGEAFFGQGTRLTVV.

This clone was detected once. The rearrangement uses TRBV18 and TRBJ1-1; D call uncertain. The length of the CDR3 is 16 residues. V lost 0 bases and J 1 base, leaving 12 bases between the germline ends. The germline gives CDR1 KGHSH, CDR2 LQKENI. The CDR3 DNA reads TGTGCCAGCTCACCACCGGATGGGCAGAGGAACACTGAAGCTTTCTTT. The encoded protein is CASSPPDGQRNTEAFF.

This clone occurred once. This chain joins TRBV7-8 and TRBJ1-2, with TRBD1 identical over 7 bases. CDR1 is SGHVS and CDR2 is FQNEAQ in the germline V gene. V shed 5 bases, J shed 3 bases, and the junction held 9 bases outside the gene matches. This CDR3 comprises 15 residues. The CDR3 nucleotides are TGTGCCAGCAGCCACTCCCGTGGGACAGACTATGGCTACACCTTC. Amino acids: CASSHSRGTDYGYTF.

This chain uses TRBV19 with TRBJ1-1, with 12 bases identical to TRBD1. The CDR3 covers 16 residues. CDR1 is LNHDA and CDR2 is SQIVND in the germline V gene (reference sequence). V trimming: 5 bases; J trimming: 5 bases; junction bases outside the gene matches: 9. The CDR3 bases are TGTGCCAGTAGTGCGGGGACAGGGGGCGCGTTTACTGAAGCTTTCTTT. As protein: CASSAGTGGAFTEAFF.

The rearrangement joins TRBV28 to TRBJ1-2; no definite D call. Germline V lookup: CDR1 MDHEN, CDR2 SYDVKM. Trimming pared 4 bases from V and 7 bases from J, leaving 19 bases between. This CDR3 is built from 15 residues. CDR3 loop: CASSSAFGEGGGYTF. As DNA, the CDR3 is TGTGCCAGCAGTTCCGCCTTCGGAGAGGGTGGTGGCTACACCTTC.

CDR3 nucleotides: TGCGCCAGCAGTCCCTGGAGGACCCAGGCTGGAAACACCATATATTTT. Amino acids: CASSPWRTQAGNTIYF. The rearrangement joins TRBV4-1 to TRBJ1-3; the D is unclear. V was trimmed by 6 bases and J by 2 bases, leaving 17 bases between them. This CDR3 contains 16 residues. Germline CDR1 reads MGHRA; CDR2 reads YSYEKL.

The chain combines TRBV2 with TRBJ2-7, with TRBD2 identical over 11 bases. The CDR3 is made up of 16 amino acids. V was clipped by 8 bases and J by 0 bases; unmatched bases: 9. Germline CDR1 is SNHLY and CDR2 is FYNNEI. The CDR3 sequence is CASEPSGGRFSYEQYF. The CDR3 coding sequence is TGTGCCAGCGAACCTAGCGGGGGGCGATTCTCCTACGAGCAGTACTTC.

This clone was observed a handful of times. V usage is TRBV5-5 and J usage is TRBJ2-3, with 9 nucleotides matching TRBD2. V was pared by 4 bases and J by 2 bases, with 5 bases of the junction left unmatched. CDR3 size: 15 residues. Germline V gene data show CDR1 as SGHKS and CDR2 as YYEKEE (reference sequence). The DNA for the CDR3 is TGTGCCAGCAGCCAAGCGGGGGGTCCCACAGATACGCAGTATTTT. This gives the protein CASSQAGGPTDTQYF.

This clone was detected only once. CDR3 nucleotides: TGTGCCAGCAGGAGCGACTTCAAAGAGACCCAGTACTTC. It specifies CASRSDFKETQYF. The chain carries TRBV28 and TRBJ2-5; D is unresolved. Per germline, CDR1 MDHEN and CDR2 SYDVKM. The CDR3 contains 13 residues. The V gene lost 6 bases and the J gene lost 3 bases, with 11 bases spanning the gap.

The genes are TRBV6-1 and TRBJ2-5; no clear D. Trimming took off 1 base at V and 2 bases at J, with 11 bases between the two ends. The CDR3 contains 15 residues. Germline V lookup: CDR1 MNHNS, CDR2 SASEGT. In nucleotides, the CDR3 is TGTGCCAGCAGTGAAGAGAACAGAGCTCAAGAGACCCAGTACTTC. Translated, it gives CASSEENRAQETQYF.

The rearrangement joins TRBV5-1 to TRBJ1-4; 7 bases align to TRBD1. J gave up 2 bases and V 5 bases, and 3 bases lay outside the gene matches. From germline, CDR1 is SGHRS and CDR2 YFSETQ. The CDR3 is made up of 14 amino acids. The CDR3 here is CASSSGQTNEKLFF. CDR3 DNA: TGCGCCAGCAGTTCGGGACAGACTAATGAAAAACTGTTTTTT.

This clone showed up just once. V and J are TRBV4-1 and TRBJ2-5; D not certain. This CDR3 is built from 14 residues. Trimming took 1 base from V and 3 from J, leaving 9 bases between them. Germline loops: CDR1 MGHRA, CDR2 YSYEKL. CDR3 in DNA: TGCGCCAGCAGCCAAGGTTGGCCAGAAGAGACCCAGTACTTC. As protein: CASSQGWPEETQYF.

The chain joins TRBV6-6 to TRBJ2-2; D possibly corresponds to TRBD2 (7 bases). The CDR3 runs 14 residues. The germline V gene encodes CDR1 MNHNY and CDR2 SVGAGI (reference sequence). V lost 10 bases to trimming and J lost 8 bases, with 20 bases between them. The chain's CDR3 is CATGVGGLAGELFF. The CDR3 DNA reads as TGTGCCACCGGGGTGGGGGGGCTGGCTGGGGAGCTGTTTTTT.

The count of this clone is one. This chain links TRBV5-3 with TRBJ2-5, with 10 bases lining up with TRBD2. TRBV5-3 is an ORF for which the function is uncertain. The CDR3 is 16 amino acids. The V segment lost 3 bases and the J segment 0 bases; nucleotides outside the gene matches: 5. CDR3 residues: CARSCGLAAHQETQYF. Here the CDR3 DNA reads TGTGCCAGAAGCTGCGGACTAGCGGCACACCAAGAGACCCAGTACTTC.

The V and J genes are TRBV5-4 and TRBJ2-5; maybe TRBD1 (5 bases). Germline assignment: CDR1 SGHNT and CDR2 YYREEE (reference sequence). The V end lost 0 bases, the J end lost 1 base, and 7 bases lay between the germline ends. This CDR3 spans 14 amino acids. CDR3 coding DNA: TGTGCCAGCAGCTTGGAGGGGTTCCAAGAGACCCAGTACTTC. It yields the protein CASSLEGFQETQYF.

The rearrangement links TRBV14 to TRBJ1-1; no firm D call. The ends were cut back, 1 base at V and 0 bases at J, with 12 bases in the middle. Per germline, CDR1 SGHDN and CDR2 FVKESK. The CDR3 is 16 amino acids. The CDR3 reads CASSQGFEFMNTEAFF. The DNA of the CDR3 is TGTGCCAGCAGCCAAGGATTTGAGTTCATGAACACTGAAGCTTTCTTT. Full variable domain (rest looked up from reference TRBV14 and TRBJ1-1): EAGVTQFPSHSVIEKGQTVTLRCDPISGHDNLYWYRRVMGKEIKFLLHFVKESKQDESGMPNNRFLAERTGGTYSTLKVQPAELEDSGVYFCASSQGFEFMNTEAFFGQGTRLTVV.

This chain links TRBV19 with TRBJ1-2; D call uncertain. Germline-derived CDR1 and CDR2 are LNHDA and SQIVND (reference sequence). The CDR3 is 15 amino acids. Trimming stripped 3 bases from V and 4 bases from J, with 15 bases between. As DNA, the CDR3 is TGTGCCAGTAGTATTTGGTCGGCGCAGGTCTATGGCTACACCTTC. As protein: CASSIWSAQVYGYTF.

The chain uses TRBV10-2 and TRBJ2-6, with 9 bases identical to TRBD2. The CDR3 spans 16 residues. The germline CDR1 and CDR2 sequences are WSHSY and SAAADI. V shed 7 bases, J shed 0 bases, and the junction held 4 bases outside the gene matches. CDR3 sequence: CASTSAGGSGANVLTF. For the CDR3, the DNA is TGCGCCAGCACTTCAGCGGGGGGCTCTGGGGCCAACGTCCTGACTTTC.

The rearrangement uses TRBV6-6 and TRBJ1-4; D is unresolved. CDR3 length: 12 amino acids. V was shortened by 5 bases and J by 8 bases, with 9 bases between the two germline ends. Germline V gives CDR1 MNHNY, CDR2 SVGAGI (reference sequence). CDR3 amino acids: CASSPPGEKLFF. Here the CDR3 DNA reads TGTGCCAGCAGTCCTCCGGGGGAAAAACTGTTTTTT.

In its sample, this clone was seen a few times. V and J are TRBV6-5 and TRBJ2-1; 9 bases line up with TRBD1. The germline V gene encodes CDR1 MNHEY and CDR2 SVGAGI. Unmatched junction bases numbered 8, after V lost 8 bases and J lost 6 bases. CDR3 size: 14 residues. Here the CDR3 DNA reads TGTGCCAGCCACACGGGACAGGGTATCAATGAGCAGTTCTTC. It translates to CASHTGQGINEQFF.

This clone was counted between two and nine times. This chain connects TRBV5-4 to TRBJ1-4; D ambiguous. The V gene lost 2 bases and the J gene lost 7 bases, with 18 bases spanning the gap. This CDR3 has 16 residues. The germline V gene has CDR1 SGHNT and CDR2 YYREEE (reference sequence). CDR3 nucleotides: TGTGCCAGCAGCTTTACCGCCGGTGGAGATTCTGAAAAACTGTTTTTT. Translating it yields CASSFTAGGDSEKLFF.